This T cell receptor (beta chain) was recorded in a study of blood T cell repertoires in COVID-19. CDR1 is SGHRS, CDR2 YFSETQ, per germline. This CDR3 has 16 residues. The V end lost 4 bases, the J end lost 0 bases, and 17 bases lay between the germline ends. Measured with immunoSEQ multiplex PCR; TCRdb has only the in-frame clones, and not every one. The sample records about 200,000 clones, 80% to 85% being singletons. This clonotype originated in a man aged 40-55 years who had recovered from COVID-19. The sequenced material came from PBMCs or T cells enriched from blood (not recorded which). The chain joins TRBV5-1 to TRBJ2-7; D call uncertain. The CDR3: CASSPIGTATSYEQYF. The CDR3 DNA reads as TGCGCCAGCAGCCCAATCGGTACAGCCACCTCCTACGAGCAGTACTTC.